This entry concerns a single TCR beta chain. What antigen it recognizes has not been identified. No clone much larger than this one lies a single base away; base qualities are absent. Library preparation used the immunoSEQ multiplex PCR assay. A mixture of 60 forward primers for TCR Vbeta segments and 13 reverse primers for TCR Jbeta segments was used in the multiplex PCR. A multiplex PCR assay on genomic DNA amplified the CDR3 region of rearranged TCR beta genes. The Illumina HiSeq System was used to sequence the amplified TCR beta libraries as 87-base-pair reads. The study's own analysis went as follows. In a later analysis, 80 million or so unique TCR beta chains were counted across the roughly 610 repertoires, and about 10 million of these chains were shared by at least two donors. To remove PCR and sequencing errors, raw reads were error-corrected and collapsed into unique sequences using a nearest-neighbor algorithm that merged closely related sequences. Alignment of CDR3 sequences to IMGT reference sequences was used to assign V, D and J gene segments. For a sequence to be retained, at least a six-nucleotide match to both a V gene segment and a J gene segment was required. Rearrangements were classified as productive when the CDR3 lacked stop codons and remained in frame with V and J, and all other rearrangements were classified as non-productive. CDR3 was defined by IMGT convention, running from the second conserved V-encoded cysteine to the conserved J-encoded phenylalanine. The earlier analysis of about 610 of the donors excluded sequences that lacked an unambiguous match to a single V gene segment. In an earlier analysis of several hundred of the donors, V segments were called functional above 56.7% productive rearrangements and were called segregating when the between-donor standard deviation exceeded 5%. A statistical classification framework was built to diagnose cytomegalovirus status from the catalog of TCR beta chain sequences. In a later analysis, V and J genes were assigned by comparing TCR nucleotide sequences against IMGT/GENE-DB human TR gene sequences. In a later analysis, CDR3 sequences and most-parsimonious VDJ recombination scenarios were assigned using the TCRdist pipeline. A later analysis defined each TCR beta chain by its CDR3 amino acid sequence plus V-gene family, and excluded reads lacking a unique V-gene family. In a later analysis, 500 to 650 highly shared, low-generation-probability nucleotide sequences were removed to address suspected cross-contamination and a sequencing artifact. In a later analysis, a clonal expansion index was calculated for each public chain from normalized within-repertoire ranks of inferred template counts. A later analysis computed generation probabilities with a VDJ recombination model fitted to out-of-frame rearrangements, and checked the results against IGoR. A later analysis scored TCR-TCR, TCR-HLA and TCR-CMV co-occurrence with hypergeometric tests, applying a repertoire-size bias correction to TCR pairs. False discovery rates were estimated in a later analysis by permuting HLA or CMV assignments 20 times. In a later analysis, co-occurring TCRs were grouped using DBSCAN, and TCRdist sequence similarity was added for clustering within HLA-allele-positive subsets. Repertoires with fewer than 30,000 or more than 120,000 public chains were left out of co-occurrence clustering, as were a handful of repertoires with anomalous nucleotide sharing. Here the immuneACCESS table is served through TCRdb, limited to in-frame sequences with V and J called. Missing clones are a known gap in these copies; in checked studies unresolved V genes cover under half, and the rest lacks a known reason. The V and J calls and clone size are taken from that table; D and trimming were inferred from the DNA. Within this sample are some 190,000 clones, with roughly 77% of them counted one time only. The ten largest clones add up to 1.5% to 2% of the sample.

This sample was taken from a study of cytomegalovirus exposure and HLA in healthy donors listed by TCRdb under 2017. At the level of the whole study: An earlier analysis of approximately 640 of the donors reported roughly 300 Gb of sequence data and 117 million unique TCR beta sequences from about 179 million T cells. An early release that covered fewer than 800 HLA-typed donors contained approximately 290 gigabases of sequencing data and 75 million to 100 million unique TCR sequences. Among the approximately 420 genotyped donors, about 85% belonged to the genetic ancestry cluster associated with self-reported Caucasian donors. The study aimed to test whether cataloging public T cell receptors could reveal signatures of past pathogen exposure. The study used immunosequencing to profile the T cell repertoires of several hundred subjects and linked those repertoires to cytomegalovirus serostatus. A separate validation cohort of roughly 130 different subjects was used in addition to the approximately 700-subject first cohort. High-throughput TCR immunosequencing, statistical association of individual TCRs with disease status, and machine learning were combined to predict cytomegalovirus infection status. In a later analysis, previously published TCR beta repertoires from several hundred donors were re-analyzed and high-resolution HLA genotyping was added so that TCR occurrence patterns could be studied. Rather than drawing on any new phenotypic data, the later analysis identified candidate immune exposures from TCR beta sequences and the way those sequences occurred across donors. An earlier analysis of approximately 630 of the donors applied high-throughput TCR beta sequencing to assess whether each TCR beta V gene segment acted as functional or pseudogenic. Donor age, sex, ethnicity and CMV serostatus were collected together with the repertoire data. In a later genetic analysis, genome-wide SNP genotypes for about three fifths of the roughly 670 donors were used, and that subset was treated as a discovery cohort. All discovery cohort repertoires had been generated using a single sequencing platform. HLA typing covered class I and class II loci at four-digit resolution. Typing coverage varied by locus: roughly 620-630 donors for A, B, C, DRB1 and DQB1; under 550 for DQA1; approximately 610 for DPA1; roughly 470 for DPB1. Several DR-DQ haplotypes were treated as single units for association and clustering because of strong linkage in the cohort. Among about 370 genotyped donors of the cohort, an average of around 250,000 unique TCR beta nucleotide sequences was sequenced per donor, of which roughly 17% were non-productive. Study-wide findings and limitations: A later analysis reported that several top co-occurrence clusters appeared linked to parvovirus B19, influenza, CMV and Epstein-Barr virus. Correlated functional status among segregating V segments might reflect linkage disequilibrium, but an unknown experimental factor could not be ruled out. Roughly uniform sequencing depth across donors was assumed in presence/absence analyses, although this assumption may not hold. Assigning TCR associations to individual alleles was difficult when HLA alleles, especially DR and DQ, strongly co-occurred. An association between a missense DCLRE1C variant and V-gene and J-gene trimming of TCR beta chains was found in a later genetic analysis and replicated in an independent cohort. This cohort had only TCR beta chains sequenced, and the lack of alpha or paired-chain data limited which features could be detected. According to a later analysis, TCR association rates differed among HLA loci, with DRB1 alleles showing the most associated TCRs and HLA-C alleles showing the fewest. Most TCR sequences were seen in very few donors, while some public TCRs were found in many individuals. In a later analysis, HLA-associated TCR beta chains were found to be more clonally expanded and to have lower generation probabilities than equally common non-associated chains. Three of the identified cytomegalovirus-associated TCR beta chains were confirmed in vitro to be specific for cytomegalovirus antigens. The only immune exposure information available for the cohort was CMV serostatus. The earlier analysis of around 600 of the donors excluded seventeen rarely observed V segments, including chromosome 9 orphons, because counts were too low. Because some donors lacked HLA typing at each locus, the association tests relied only on the typed subset. According to a later genetic analysis, donors in an Asian-associated ancestry cluster had fewer N-insertions in productive TCRs than the roughly 660-donor mean. A cluster of highly shared sequence variants was judged likely to represent a technical artifact of the sequencing pipeline. A later analysis found that most CMV-associated TCR beta chains appeared HLA-restricted, with HLA associations seemingly driven largely by CMV exposure. The authors suggested that the approach could potentially be extended to other disease states and immunological phenotypes. A further reported finding was that TCR beta sequences accurately predicted the HLA-A and HLA-B alleles for most subjects in the first cohort. The classifier was reported to diagnose cytomegalovirus status with high specificity and sensitivity in both the original cohort and the validation cohort. The study listed 150 to 200 TCR beta chains as associated with cytomegalovirus. In a later analysis, around 15,000 TCR beta sequences were associated with specific HLA alleles at a false discovery rate of 0.05. Broadly in line with IMGT annotations, most TCR beta V segments showed up in productive rearrangements about 87% or about 30% of the time in an earlier analysis of several hundred of the donors.

In total, 600 or so healthy bone marrow donors made up the cohort. All cohort members were sampled while nominally healthy, although unrecorded immune exposures were likely present. The donor tested CMV seronegative and was one of the 352 seronegative cohort members. A peripheral blood sample was collected from each donor, and TCR beta sequencing was performed on peripheral blood mononuclear cells. The Qiagen DNeasy Blood Extraction Kit was used to extract genomic DNA from the blood cell samples. Sample: PBMCs. The TCR was taken from a woman aged 25 to 39 in good health and CMV-seronegative.

The CDR3 region has the sequence CASSSGDRGLAYEQYF. The sequenced DNA is TGCGCCAGCAGCTCGGGTGACAGGGGGCTGGCCTACGAGCAGTACTTC. The V gene is TRBV5-1 and the J gene is TRBJ2-7; TRBD1 lines up with 10 middle nucleotides. At the junction V is shortened by 3 bases and J by 2 bases; bases outside the gene matches: 8. Counted from cysteine to phenylalanine, this CDR3 has 16 amino acids. The kept DNA is CDR3 alone, 48 bases in frame from the first base. The germline V gene encodes CDR1 SGHRS and CDR2 YFSETQ.